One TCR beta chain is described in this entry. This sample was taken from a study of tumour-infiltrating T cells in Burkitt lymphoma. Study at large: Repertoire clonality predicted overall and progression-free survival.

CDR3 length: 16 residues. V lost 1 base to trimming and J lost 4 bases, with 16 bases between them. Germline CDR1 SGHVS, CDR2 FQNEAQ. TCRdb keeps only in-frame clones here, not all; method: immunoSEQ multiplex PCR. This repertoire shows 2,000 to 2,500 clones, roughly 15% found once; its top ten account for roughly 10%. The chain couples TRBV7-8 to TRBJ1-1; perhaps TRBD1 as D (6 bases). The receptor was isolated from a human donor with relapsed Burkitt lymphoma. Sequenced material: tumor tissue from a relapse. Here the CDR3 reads CASSLGAGGFGTEAFF. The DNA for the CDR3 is TGTGCCAGCAGCTTAGGTGCGGGGGGCTTCGGCACTGAAGCTTTCTTT.